These 16 T cell receptor beta chains were all obtained from the same sample, sequenced in a study of control samples from healthy donors and cancer patients (dated by TCRdb to the early 2020s). The protocol used for the library was the immunoSEQ multiplex PCR assay. Drawn from immuneACCESS, this table holds only the in-frame rearrangements with V and J called that TCRdb kept. Clones are partly lost; checked studies trace under half to an unresolved V gene and leave the rest unexplained. The sample table lists about 55,000 clones, 95% to 96% of them with a count of one. The ten largest account for roughly 0.99% of the sample. The specimen sequenced was blood. Receptors were obtained from a woman between 18 and 29 years old in good health.

J is TRBJ1-3 and V is TRBV18; D not resolved. V lost 3 bases to trimming and J lost 0 bases, with 9 bases between them. The CDR3 contains 15 residues. Germline CDR1 KGHSH, CDR2 LQKENI. The CDR3: CASSPVTSSGNTIYF. The CDR3 DNA reads as TGTGCCAGCTCACCGGTGACAAGCTCTGGAAACACCATATATTTT.

The chain joins TRBV2 to TRBJ2-7; D ambiguous. The CDR3 is made up of 12 amino acids. Germline CDR1 reads SNHLY; CDR2 reads FYNNEI. V dropped 6 bases and J dropped 7 bases, with 13 bases sitting between them. CDR3 DNA: TGTGCCAGCAGCGACACAACAGCGGAGCAGTACTTC. This encodes CASSDTTAEQYF.

The chain has TRBV10-1 and TRBJ1-1, with 8 bases fitting TRBD1. Germline-derived CDR1 and CDR2 are WNHNN and SYGVQD (reference sequence). The CDR3 covers 13 residues. The junction had 3 bases not matched to a gene; V was cut back by 8 bases and J by 1 base. The CDR3 DNA reads TGCGCCAGCCGGACAGGGCGGAACACTGAAGCTTTCTTT. Protein sequence: CASRTGRNTEAFF.

The V and J genes are TRBV10-3 and TRBJ1-4, with D hard to call. Trimming took 3 bases from V and 5 from J, leaving 10 bases between them. The CDR3 has 14 amino acids. The V gene's germline CDR1 is ENHRY and CDR2 SYGVKD. The CDR3 spells CAISDGSKNEKLFF. For the CDR3, the DNA is TGTGCCATCAGTGACGGGTCAAAAAATGAAAAACTGTTTTTT.

The V call is TRBV3-1 (or the pseudogene TRBV3-2), the J call TRBJ1-1, with D possibly TRBD1 on 5 matching bases. The CDR3 is 13 residues long. The germline V gene encodes CDR1 LGHDT and CDR2 YNNKEL (reference sequence). V lost 1 base and J 9 bases, leaving 12 bases between the germline ends. The CDR3 protein is CASSQVWGRQAFF. For the CDR3, the DNA is TGTGCCAGCAGCCAAGTATGGGGGAGGCAAGCTTTCTTT.

CDR3 loop: CASSQQGVSSSSNTEAFF. CDR3 sequence (DNA): TGCGCCAGCAGCCAACAAGGTGTCTCCTCCAGTTCGAACACTGAAGCTTTCTTT. The chain combines TRBV4-1 with TRBJ1-1; no clear D. Between the trimmed V and J ends, which lost 2 bases and 1 base, there was a span of 20 bases. CDR3 length: 18 amino acids. Germline-derived CDR1 and CDR2 are MGHRA and YSYEKL.

This clone was seen a single time. This chain joins TRBV19 and TRBJ1-2, with TRBD1 matching over 7 bases. This CDR3 has 15 residues. The J segment lost 0 bases and the V segment lost 6 bases, leaving 7 bases of the junction unmatched. In germline, CDR1 is LNHDA, CDR2 SQIVND (reference sequence). The CDR3 spells CASSTTGTANYGYTF. The DNA for the CDR3 is TGTGCCAGTAGCACAACCGGGACAGCTAACTATGGCTACACCTTC.

J is TRBJ2-6 and V is TRBV2, with D perhaps matching TRBD1 (6 bases). CDR1 is SNHLY and CDR2 is FYNNEI in the germline V gene. Trimming stripped 5 bases from V and 0 bases from J, with 14 bases between. This CDR3 has 17 residues. CDR3 sequence: CASSPPDRLSGANVLTF. The CDR3 coding sequence is TGTGCCAGCAGTCCCCCGGACAGACTCTCTGGGGCCAACGTCCTGACTTTC.

The chain employs TRBV6-1 and TRBJ2-7; D is possibly TRBD1 (6 bases). CDR3 length equals 15 residues. Germline-derived CDR1 and CDR2 are MNHNS and SASEGT. V was cut by 0 bases and J by 6 bases, with 15 bases left in between. The DNA for the CDR3 is TGTGCCAGCAGTGAAGCGGGGGCAGGGATGGTCGAGCAGTACTTC. As protein: CASSEAGAGMVEQYF.

This chain uses TRBV9 with TRBJ2-3; TRBD2 matches 13 bases. J lost 4 bases, V lost 3 bases, and 8 bases had no gene match. The CDR3 runs 17 residues. Germline V gene data show CDR1 as SGDLS and CDR2 as YYNGEE. The CDR3 nucleotides read TGTGCCAGCAGCGCCGAGACTAGCGGGGGGAGGGCAGATACGCAGTATTTT. It codes for CASSAETSGGRADTQYF.

The rearrangement uses TRBV4-1 and TRBJ2-1, with 9 nucleotides matching TRBD2. CDR3 size: 15 residues. V trimming: 2 bases; J trimming: 4 bases; junction bases outside the gene matches: 3. Germline V lookup: CDR1 MGHRA, CDR2 YSYEKL. CDR3 nucleotide sequence: TGCGCCAGCAGCCAAAGCGGGGGGACGTACAATGAGCAGTTCTTC. Translating gives CASSQSGGTYNEQFF.

The chain couples TRBV3-1 (or the pseudogene TRBV3-2) to TRBJ1-1, with 7 bases identical to TRBD1. Germline assignment: CDR1 LGHDT and CDR2 YNNKEL (reference sequence). The CDR3 covers 13 residues. V was pared by 3 bases and J by 7 bases, with 5 bases of the junction left unmatched. The CDR3 DNA reads as TGTGCCAGCAGCCAGGTACAGGGGCTTGAAGCTTTCTTT. This translates into CASSQVQGLEAFF.

J is TRBJ2-5 and V is TRBV7-3; no reliable D call. Germline V gives CDR1 SGHTA, CDR2 FQGTGA. The CDR3 has 13 amino acids. V lost 1 base, J lost 2 bases, and 5 bases lay in between. This CDR3 is CASSLSQQETQYF. Here the CDR3 DNA reads TGTGCCAGCAGCTTAAGTCAGCAAGAGACCCAGTACTTC.

The chain links TRBV11-2 to TRBJ2-2; D gene unclear. Germline V gene data show CDR1 as SGHAT and CDR2 as FQNNGV. With 3 bases removed from V and 6 bases from J, the gap between germline ends came to 2 bases. CDR3 length: 11 amino acids. Here the CDR3 reads CASSFPGELFF. In nucleotides, the CDR3 is TGTGCCAGCAGCTTTCCCGGGGAGCTGTTTTTT.

V usage is TRBV7-2 and J usage is TRBJ1-2, with D perhaps matching TRBD1 (6 bases). Trimming took off 6 bases at V and 4 bases at J, with 15 bases between the two ends. The CDR3 extends over 14 amino acids. CDR1 is SGHTA, CDR2 FQGNSA, per germline. The CDR3: CASSEQGMGYGYTF. The DNA of the CDR3 is TGTGCCAGCAGTGAACAGGGAATGGGCTATGGCTACACCTTC.

The chain has TRBV6-5 and TRBJ1-5; D unclear. The CDR3 covers 13 residues. Germline-derived CDR1 and CDR2 are MNHEY and SVGAGI. Between the trimmed V and J ends, which lost 6 bases and 5 bases, there was a span of 11 bases. CDR3 residues: CASSRNKDQPQHF. The CDR3 coding sequence is TGTGCCAGCAGCCGAAACAAGGATCAGCCCCAGCATTTT.